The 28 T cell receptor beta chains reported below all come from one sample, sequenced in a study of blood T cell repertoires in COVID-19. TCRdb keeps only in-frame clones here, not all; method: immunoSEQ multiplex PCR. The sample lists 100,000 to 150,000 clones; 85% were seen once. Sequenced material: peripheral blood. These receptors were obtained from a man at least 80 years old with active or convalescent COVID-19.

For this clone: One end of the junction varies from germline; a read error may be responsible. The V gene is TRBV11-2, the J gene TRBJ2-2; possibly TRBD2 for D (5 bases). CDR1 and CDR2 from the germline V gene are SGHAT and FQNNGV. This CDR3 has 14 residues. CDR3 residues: CASRRAWNTEELFF. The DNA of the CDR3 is TGTGCCAGCAGGAGGGCGTGGAACACCGAGGAGCTGTTTTTT.

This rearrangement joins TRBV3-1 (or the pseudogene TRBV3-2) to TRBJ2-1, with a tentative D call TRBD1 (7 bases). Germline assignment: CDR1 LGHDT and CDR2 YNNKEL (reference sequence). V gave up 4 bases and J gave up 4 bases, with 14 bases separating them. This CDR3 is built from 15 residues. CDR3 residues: CASSLGGGIYNEQFF. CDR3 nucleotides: TGTGCCAGCAGCCTAGGGGGCGGGATATACAATGAGCAGTTCTTC.

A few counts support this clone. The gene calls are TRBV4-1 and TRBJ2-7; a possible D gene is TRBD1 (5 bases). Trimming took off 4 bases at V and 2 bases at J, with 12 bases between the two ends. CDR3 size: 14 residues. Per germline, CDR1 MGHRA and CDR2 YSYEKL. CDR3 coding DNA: TGCGCCAGCAGCCGGGTCGCGACAGCCTACGAGCAGTACTTC. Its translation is CASSRVATAYEQYF.

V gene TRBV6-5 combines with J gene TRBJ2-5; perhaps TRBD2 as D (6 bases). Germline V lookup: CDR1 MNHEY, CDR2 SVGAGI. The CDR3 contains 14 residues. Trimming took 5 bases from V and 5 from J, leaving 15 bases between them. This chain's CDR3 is CASSRLGYGETQYF. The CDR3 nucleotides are TGTGCCAGCAGTCGACTAGGATATGGGGAGACCCAGTACTTC.

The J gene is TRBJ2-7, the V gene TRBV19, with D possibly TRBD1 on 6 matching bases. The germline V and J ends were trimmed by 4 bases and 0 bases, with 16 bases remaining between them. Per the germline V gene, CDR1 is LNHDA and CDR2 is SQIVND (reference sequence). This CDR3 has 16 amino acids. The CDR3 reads CASSRSPDSLSYEQYF. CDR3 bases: TGTGCCAGTAGTAGGTCTCCGGACAGCCTCTCCTACGAGCAGTACTTC.

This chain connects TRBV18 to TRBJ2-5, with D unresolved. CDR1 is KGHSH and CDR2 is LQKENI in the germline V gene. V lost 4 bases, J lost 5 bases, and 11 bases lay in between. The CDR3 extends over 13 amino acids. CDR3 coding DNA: TGTGCCAGCTCACAAACAACCGGGGAGACCCAGTACTTC. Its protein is CASSQTTGETQYF. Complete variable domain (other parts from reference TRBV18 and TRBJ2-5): NAGVMQNPRHLVRRRGQEARLRCSPMKGHSHVYWYRQLPEEGLKFMVYLQKENIIDESGMPKERFSAEFPKEGPSILRIQQVVRGDSAAYFCASSQTTGETQYFGPGTRLLVL.

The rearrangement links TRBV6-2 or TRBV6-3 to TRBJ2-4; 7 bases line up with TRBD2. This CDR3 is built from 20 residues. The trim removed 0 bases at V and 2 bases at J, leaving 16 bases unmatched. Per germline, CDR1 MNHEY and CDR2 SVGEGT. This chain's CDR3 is CASSYSNAGLGGITKNIQYF. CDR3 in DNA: TGTGCCAGCAGTTACTCGAATGCAGGACTAGGTGGGATAACCAAAAACATTCAGTACTTC.

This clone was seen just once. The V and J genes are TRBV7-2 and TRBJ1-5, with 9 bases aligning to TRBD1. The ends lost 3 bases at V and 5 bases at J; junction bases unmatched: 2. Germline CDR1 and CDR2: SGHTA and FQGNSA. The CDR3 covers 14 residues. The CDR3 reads CASSLTGGYQPQHF. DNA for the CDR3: TGTGCCAGCAGCTTGACAGGGGGTTATCAGCCCCAGCATTTT.

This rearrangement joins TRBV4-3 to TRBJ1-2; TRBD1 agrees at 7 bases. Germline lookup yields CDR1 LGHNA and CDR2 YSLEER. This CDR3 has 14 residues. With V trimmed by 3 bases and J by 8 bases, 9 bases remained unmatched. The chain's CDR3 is CASSQGQTYGGYTF. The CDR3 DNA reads TGCGCCAGCAGCCAGGGACAGACCTACGGAGGCTACACCTTC.

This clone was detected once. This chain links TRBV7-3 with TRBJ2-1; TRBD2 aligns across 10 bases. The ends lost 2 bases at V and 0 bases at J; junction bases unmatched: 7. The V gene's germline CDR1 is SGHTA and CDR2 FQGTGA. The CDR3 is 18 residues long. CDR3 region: CASSLLAGALSSYNEQFF. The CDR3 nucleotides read TGTGCCAGCAGCTTACTAGCGGGAGCCCTTTCCTCCTACAATGAGCAGTTCTTC.

The CDR3: CASSPAYGGNYEQYF. In DNA, the CDR3 is TGTGCCAGCTCACCGGCCTACGGGGGGAACTACGAGCAGTACTTC. The chain is built from TRBV18 and TRBJ2-7; 7 bases match TRBD2. Losses at the gene ends were 3 bases for V and 3 bases for J; bases not matched to a gene: 8. CDR1 is KGHSH, CDR2 LQKENI, per germline. This CDR3 region has 15 residues.

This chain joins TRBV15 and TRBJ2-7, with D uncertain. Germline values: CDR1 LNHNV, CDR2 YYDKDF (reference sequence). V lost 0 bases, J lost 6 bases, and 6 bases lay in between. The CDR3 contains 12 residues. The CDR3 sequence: CATSREVSEQYF. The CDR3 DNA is TGTGCCACCAGCAGAGAGGTTAGCGAGCAGTACTTC.

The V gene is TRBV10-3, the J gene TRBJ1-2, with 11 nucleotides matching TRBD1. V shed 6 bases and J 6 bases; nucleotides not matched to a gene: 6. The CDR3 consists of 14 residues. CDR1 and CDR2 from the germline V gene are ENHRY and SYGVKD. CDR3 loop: CAIRSGQGVNGYTF. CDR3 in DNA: TGTGCCATCAGGTCGGGACAGGGGGTAAATGGCTACACCTTC.

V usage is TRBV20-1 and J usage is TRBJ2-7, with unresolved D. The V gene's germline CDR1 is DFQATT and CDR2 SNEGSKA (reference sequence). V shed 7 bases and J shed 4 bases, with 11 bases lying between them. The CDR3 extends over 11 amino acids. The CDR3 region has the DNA TGCAGTGTATTGATCGAGTACGAGCAGTACTTC. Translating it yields CSVLIEYEQYF.

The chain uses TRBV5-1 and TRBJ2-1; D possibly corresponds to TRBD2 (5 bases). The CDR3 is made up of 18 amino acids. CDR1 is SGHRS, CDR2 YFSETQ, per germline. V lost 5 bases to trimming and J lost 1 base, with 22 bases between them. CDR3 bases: TGCGCCAGCAGACATTGGCGGGTGGGAGTTCCATCCTACAATGAGCAGTTCTTC. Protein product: CASRHWRVGVPSYNEQFF.

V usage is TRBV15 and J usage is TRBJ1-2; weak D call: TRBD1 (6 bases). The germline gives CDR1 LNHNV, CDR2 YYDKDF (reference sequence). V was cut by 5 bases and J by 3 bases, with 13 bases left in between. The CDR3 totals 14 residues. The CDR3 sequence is CATSLRGSDYGYTF. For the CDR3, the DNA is TGTGCCACCAGCTTGAGGGGGAGCGACTATGGCTACACCTTC.

CDR3 nucleotide sequence: TGTGCCAGCAGTTTCTCAGGGTCACATTCTGGAAACACCATATATTTT. Amino acid sequence: CASSFSGSHSGNTIYF. The chain combines TRBV27 with TRBJ1-3; tentative D call: TRBD1 (5 bases). There are 16 residues in the CDR3. Germline CDR1 reads MNHEY; CDR2 reads SMNVEV (reference sequence). The V gene lost 3 bases and the J gene lost 1 base, with 13 bases spanning the gap.

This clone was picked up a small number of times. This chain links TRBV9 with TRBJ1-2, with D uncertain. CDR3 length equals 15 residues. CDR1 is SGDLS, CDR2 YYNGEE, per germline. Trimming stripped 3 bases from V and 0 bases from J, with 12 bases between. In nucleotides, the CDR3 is TGTGCCAGCAGCGAAGGTTTGGCGGCTAACTATGGCTACACCTTC. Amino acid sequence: CASSEGLAANYGYTF. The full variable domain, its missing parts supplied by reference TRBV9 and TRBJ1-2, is DSGVTQTPKHLITATGQRVTLRCSPRSGDLSVYWYQQSLDQGLQFLIQYYNGEERAKGNILERFSAQQFPDLHSELNLSSLELGDSALYFCASSEGLAANYGYTFGSGTRLTVV.

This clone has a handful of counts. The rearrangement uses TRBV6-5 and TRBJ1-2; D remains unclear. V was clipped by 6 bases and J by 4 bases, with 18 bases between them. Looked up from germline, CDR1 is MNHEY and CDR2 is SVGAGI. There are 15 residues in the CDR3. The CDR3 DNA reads TGTGCCAGCAGCCACTCACGGGAGCGGGCCTATGGCTACACCTTC. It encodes CASSHSRERAYGYTF.

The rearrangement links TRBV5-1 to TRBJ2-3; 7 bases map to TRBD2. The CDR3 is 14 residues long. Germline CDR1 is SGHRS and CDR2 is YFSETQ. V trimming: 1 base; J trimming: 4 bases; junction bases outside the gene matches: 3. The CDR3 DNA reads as TGCGCCAGCAGCTTGTGGGGGGGATCAGATACGCAGTATTTT. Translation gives CASSLWGGSDTQYF.

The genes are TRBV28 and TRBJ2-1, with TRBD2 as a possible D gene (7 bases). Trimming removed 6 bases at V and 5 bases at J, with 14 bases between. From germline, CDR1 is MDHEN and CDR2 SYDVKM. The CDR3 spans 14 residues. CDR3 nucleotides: TGTGCCAGCAGGGTAGGGGGGGGGCACAATGAGCAGTTCTTC. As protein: CASRVGGGHNEQFF.

The CDR3 here is CASSLLTGVLNTEAFF. Written as DNA, the CDR3 is TGTGCCAGCAGCTTGCTTACAGGGGTTCTCAACACTGAAGCTTTCTTT. The chain is built from TRBV5-6 and TRBJ1-1; 7 nucleotides line up with TRBD1. J gave up 2 bases and V 1 base, and 8 bases lay outside the gene matches. Germline lookup yields CDR1 SGHDT and CDR2 YYEEEE. The CDR3 has 16 residues.

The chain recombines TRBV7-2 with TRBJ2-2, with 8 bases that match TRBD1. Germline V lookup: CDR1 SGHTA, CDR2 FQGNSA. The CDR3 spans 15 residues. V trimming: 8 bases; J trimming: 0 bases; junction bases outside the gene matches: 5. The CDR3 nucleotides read TGTGCCAGCTTTCCAGGGGGCCCGAACACCGGGGAGCTGTTTTTT. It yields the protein CASFPGGPNTGELFF.

CDR3 region: CASSPGQGLQAGYTF. The CDR3 DNA reads TGTGCCAGCAGCCCGGGACAGGGTTTACAAGCGGGCTACACCTTC. The chain links TRBV7-2 to TRBJ1-2; 9 bases align to TRBD1. The CDR3 loop spans 15 amino acids. The V gene end was trimmed by 5 bases and the J gene end by 8 bases; junction bases not matched to a gene: 12. Germline lookup yields CDR1 SGHTA and CDR2 FQGNSA.

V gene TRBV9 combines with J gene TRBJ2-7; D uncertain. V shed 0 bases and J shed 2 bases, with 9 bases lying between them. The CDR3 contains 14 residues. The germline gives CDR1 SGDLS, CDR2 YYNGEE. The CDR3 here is CASSVAQLPYEQYF. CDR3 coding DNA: TGTGCCAGCAGCGTAGCACAGCTCCCCTACGAGCAGTACTTC.

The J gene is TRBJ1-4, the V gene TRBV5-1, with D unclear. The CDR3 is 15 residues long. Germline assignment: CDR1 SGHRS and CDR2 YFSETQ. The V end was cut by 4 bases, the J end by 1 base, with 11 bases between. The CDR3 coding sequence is TGCGCCAGCAGCCCCGACGGGATAACTAATGAAAAACTGTTTTTT. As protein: CASSPDGITNEKLFF.

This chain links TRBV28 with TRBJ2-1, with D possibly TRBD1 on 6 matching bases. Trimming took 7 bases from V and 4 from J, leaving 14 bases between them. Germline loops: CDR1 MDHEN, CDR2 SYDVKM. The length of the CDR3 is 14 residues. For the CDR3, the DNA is TGTGCCAGCAACGAGGGGGAAACATACAATGAGCAGTTCTTC. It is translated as CASNEGETYNEQFF.

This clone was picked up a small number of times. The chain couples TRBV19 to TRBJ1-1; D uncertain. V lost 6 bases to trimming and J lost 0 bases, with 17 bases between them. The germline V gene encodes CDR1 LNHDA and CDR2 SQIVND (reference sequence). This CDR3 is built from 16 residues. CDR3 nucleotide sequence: TGTGCCAGTAGACCGGGGTCCCCCTTCGTGAACACTGAAGCTTTCTTT. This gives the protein CASRPGSPFVNTEAFF.